A single sample is the source of the 7 T cell receptor beta chains below, sequenced in a study of blood T cells in healthy people across ages. For the second PCR, which ran for roughly 7 to 11 cycles, a sample-barcoded 5' primer and a J-beta primer mix were used. TCRdb itself ran the 5' RACE reads through MiXCR, one entry per CDR3 protein. The repertoire holds about 830,000 distinct CDR3 sequences, with about 59% as singletons. The sequenced sample was blood. Receptors were obtained from a man aged 25-45 years in good health.

This clonotype was seen once. This rearrangement joins TRBV7-9 to TRBJ2-1; D unresolved. The DNA end is a closer match to TRBJ2-7, so the J assignment may be wrong. This CDR3 has 20 amino acids. Germline assignment: CDR1 SEHNR and CDR2 FQNEAQ (reference sequence). The CDR3 coding sequence is TGTGCCAGCAGCTTAGCGGTCCCAGGAACTGTGCTCGGTTCCTACAATGAGCAGTACTTC. Encoded protein: CASSLAVPGTVLGSYNEQYF.

This clonotype was found many times. The rearrangement uses TRBV7-3 and TRBJ2-7; D unclear. Trimming took 2 bases from V and 0 from J, leaving 5 bases between them. Germline V lookup: CDR1 SGHTA, CDR2 FQGTGA. The length of the CDR3 is 13 residues. Here the CDR3 DNA reads TGTGCCAGCAGCTTAGGGGACTCCTACGAGCAGTACTTC. Residues: CASSLGDSYEQYF.

The chain employs TRBV7-2 and TRBJ1-6, with 9 positions matching TRBD1. Looked up from germline, CDR1 is SGHTA and CDR2 is FQGNSA. With V trimmed by 4 bases and J by 0 bases, 7 bases remained unmatched. The CDR3 covers 18 residues. This CDR3 is CASSSTGGQGSYNSPLHF. The CDR3 nucleotides read TGTGCCAGCAGCTCGACAGGGGGACAGGGCTCCTATAATTCACCCCTCCACTTT.

With regard to this clonotype: This may stem from a read error, because a much larger clone lies one nucleotide away. The V call is TRBV6-2 or TRBV6-3, the J call TRBJ2-1; D not certain. This CDR3 spans 14 amino acids. V lost 5 bases and J lost 2, with 10 bases in between. Germline V gene data show CDR1 as MNHEY and CDR2 as SVGEGT. CDR3 sequence reads: CASSDGLAYNEQFF. DNA of the CDR3: TGTGCCAGCAGTGACGGGCTAGCCTACAATGAGCAGTTCTTC.

The table lists this clonotype with a count of one. The chain combines TRBV5-1 with TRBJ2-7; TRBD2 agrees at 7 bases. CDR1 SGHRS and CDR2 YFSETQ come from the germline V gene. With V trimmed by 5 bases and J by 2 bases, 13 bases remained unmatched. There are 16 residues in the CDR3. CDR3: CASSREAGWDPYEQYF. The CDR3 nucleotides are TGCGCCAGCAGTCGGGAGGCAGGGTGGGATCCCTACGAGCAGTACTTC.

This chain connects TRBV20-1 to TRBJ1-2, with D possibly TRBD1 on 6 matching bases. Trimming stripped 3 bases from V and 4 bases from J, with 15 bases between. The CDR3 spans 14 residues. Germline values: CDR1 DFQATT, CDR2 SNEGSKA (reference sequence). The CDR3 nucleotides read TGCAGTGCTAGGGCTACAGGGCATACCTATGGCTACACCTTC. Translating it yields CSARATGHTYGYTF.

For the CDR3, the DNA is TGTGCCAGTAGTATAGGCAGGCCCGTCACAGATACGCAGTATTTT. Its protein product is CASSIGRPVTDTQYF. The gene calls are TRBV19 and TRBJ2-3; D ambiguous. This CDR3 is built from 15 residues. Germline loops: CDR1 LNHDA, CDR2 SQIVND (reference sequence). V was pared by 1 base and J by 2 bases, with 10 bases between.